These T cell receptor beta chains were read from a single sample in a study of identical twins. TCRdb recomputed calls from the 5' RACE reads with MiXCR, one row per CDR3 protein. The repertoire holds more than 600,000 distinct CDR3 sequences, with roughly 18% as singletons. These data also formed part of another study, on T cells expressing NK-cell markers.

The sample consisted of PBMCs. These receptors were obtained from a woman aged 18-29 years in good health. CDR3s include the opening cysteine and the closing phenylalanine or tryptophan. A D gene is named only where the DNA matches it firmly. Expanded clones get a size class; other rows say once, few or many, or leave the size out.

clone size: .
V gene: TRBV5-1
J gene: TRBJ1-4
D gene: .
CDR3 DNA: TGCGCCAGCAGCTTGTCAGGGCCCCGAAATGAAAAACTGTTTTTT
CDR3 protein: CASSLSGPRNEKLFF

clone size: few
V gene: TRBV6-2/TRBV6-3
J gene: TRBJ2-1
D gene: .
CDR3 DNA: TGTGCCAGCAGTTACTCGAATTACAATGAGCAGTTCTTC
CDR3 protein: CASSYSNYNEQFF

clone size: .
V gene: TRBV5-1
J gene: TRBJ1-2
D gene: .
CDR3 DNA: TGCGCCAGCAGCTTGTTTCGGCAGGGTGACGGCTACACCTTC
CDR3 protein: CASSLFRQGDGYTF

clone size: many
V gene: TRBV12-3/TRBV12-4
J gene: TRBJ1-1
D gene: .
CDR3 DNA: TGTGCCAGCAGCCAACAGGAGAACACTGAAGCTTTCTTT
CDR3 protein: CASSQQENTEAFF

clone size: .
V gene: TRBV5-1
J gene: TRBJ2-7
D gene: .
CDR3 DNA: TGCGCCAGCAGCTTGCGGTCTGGGTCCTACGAGCAGTACTTC
CDR3 protein: CASSLRSGSYEQYF

clone size: few
V gene: TRBV5-1
J gene: TRBJ2-2
D gene: .
CDR3 DNA: TGCGCCAGCAGCCCGTACAGGGACGCCGGGGAGCTGTTTTTT
CDR3 protein: CASSPYRDAGELFF

clone size: .
V gene: TRBV10-3
J gene: TRBJ2-7
D gene: .
CDR3 DNA: TGTGCCATCAGTGAGGAGAGTTACGAGCAGTACTTC
CDR3 protein: CAISEESYEQYF

clone size: few
V gene: TRBV6-5
J gene: TRBJ2-7
D gene: .
CDR3 DNA: TGTGCCAGCAGTTACGGCGGGCCGCTGTACGAGCAGTACTTC
CDR3 protein: CASSYGGPLYEQYF

clone size: few
V gene: TRBV27
J gene: TRBJ2-7
D gene: .
CDR3 DNA: TGTGCCAGCTACTGGGACCTTCCCCCCAGGGAGCAGTACTTC
CDR3 protein: CASYWDLPPREQYF

clone size: .
V gene: TRBV6-5
J gene: TRBJ2-5
D gene: TRBD1
CDR3 DNA: TGTGCCAGCAGTTACTCGAAGGGACAGCTCAAGACCCAGTACTTC
CDR3 protein: CASSYSKGQLKTQYF

clone size: .
V gene: TRBV3-1
J gene: TRBJ2-5
D gene: .
CDR3 DNA: TGTGCCAGCAGCCAGTTAGCGGAGACCCAGTACTTC
CDR3 protein: CASSQLAETQYF

clone size: .
V gene: TRBV28
J gene: TRBJ2-1
D gene: TRBD2
CDR3 DNA: TGTGCCAGCAGTTTATTCGGGTCGGGGGGGTGGTTCTTC
CDR3 protein: CASSLFGSGGWFF

clone size: few
V gene: TRBV7-8
J gene: TRBJ2-3
D gene: .
CDR3 DNA: TGTGCCAGCGGCGAGCTTGAGGATACGCAGTATTTT
CDR3 protein: CASGELEDTQYF

clone size: once
V gene: TRBV5-1
J gene: TRBJ2-5
D gene: .
CDR3 DNA: TGCGCCAGCAGCTTGGCCCCTTTAATGGAGACCCAGTACTTC
CDR3 protein: CASSLAPLMETQYF

clone size: .
V gene: TRBV19
J gene: TRBJ2-6
D gene: TRBD2
CDR3 DNA: TGTGCCAGTCGGGGGAGGGCCTCTGGGGCCAACGTCCTGACTTTC
CDR3 protein: CASRGRASGANVLTF

clone size: .
V gene: TRBV6-1
J gene: TRBJ2-1
D gene: .
CDR3 DNA: TGTGCCAGCAGGGCTCGGGACACCTCCTACAATGAGCAGTTCTTC
CDR3 protein: CASRARDTSYNEQFF

clone size: .
V gene: TRBV20-1
J gene: TRBJ1-2
D gene: TRBD1
CDR3 DNA: TGCAGTGCACACTCACAGGGGACCTATGGCTACACCTTC
CDR3 protein: CSAHSQGTYGYTF

clone size: few
V gene: TRBV4-2
J gene: TRBJ2-5
D gene: TRBD2
CDR3 DNA: TGTGCCAGCAGCCAAGACCCCGGGAGGGAGACCCAGTACTTC
CDR3 protein: CASSQDPGRETQYF

clone size: .
V gene: TRBV11-2
J gene: TRBJ2-1
D gene: .
CDR3 DNA: TGTGCCAGCAGCTTAGAGTCTCCCCAGAGCTCCTACAATGAGCAGTTCTTC
CDR3 protein: CASSLESPQSSYNEQFF

clone size: .
V gene: TRBV9
J gene: TRBJ2-1
D gene: .
CDR3 DNA: TGTGCCAGCAGCCCTAAGGGGGGCCTGAATGAGCAGTTCTTC
CDR3 protein: CASSPKGGLNEQFF

clone size: .
V gene: TRBV7-9
J gene: TRBJ2-7
D gene: .
CDR3 DNA: TGTGCCAGCAGCTTGGTACCAGCCTACGAGCAGTACTTC
CDR3 protein: CASSLVPAYEQYF

clone size: few
V gene: TRBV18
J gene: TRBJ2-5
D gene: TRBD2
CDR3 DNA: TGTGCCAGCTCACCTTCGACTAGCGGAATCCAAGAGACCCAGTACTTC
CDR3 protein: CASSPSTSGIQETQYF

clone size: few
V gene: TRBV15
J gene: TRBJ1-2
D gene: .
CDR3 DNA: TGTGCCACCAGCAGAGATAGGGGACTGAACTATGGCTACACCTTC
CDR3 protein: CATSRDRGLNYGYTF

clone size: few
V gene: TRBV20-1
J gene: TRBJ2-3
D gene: .
CDR3 DNA: TGCAGTGCTAGAGGACCCCCAGATACGCAGTATTTT
CDR3 protein: CSARGPPDTQYF

clone size: many
V gene: TRBV7-3
J gene: TRBJ2-1
D gene: .
CDR3 DNA: TGTGCCAGCAGCTCACTGACTGACTCCTACAATGAGCAGTTCTTC
CDR3 protein: CASSSLTDSYNEQFF

clone size: .
V gene: TRBV6-1
J gene: TRBJ2-1
D gene: .
CDR3 DNA: TGTGCCAGCTCCTGGGCTAGCGTCAATGAGCAGTTCTTC
CDR3 protein: CASSWASVNEQFF

clone size: few
V gene: TRBV12-3/TRBV12-4
J gene: TRBJ1-2
D gene: TRBD1
CDR3 DNA: TGTGCCAGCAGGTGGGACAGTTCCTATGGCTACACCTTC
CDR3 protein: CASRWDSSYGYTF

clone size: few
V gene: TRBV4-1
J gene: TRBJ2-5
D gene: .
CDR3 DNA: TGCGCCAGCGCCCCTGGTGGCCAAGAGACCCAGTACTTC
CDR3 protein: CASAPGGQETQYF

clone size: .
V gene: TRBV6-5
J gene: TRBJ2-5
D gene: .
CDR3 DNA: TGTGCCACCAGTTCCTCGTGGACTTCCTTCGAGACCCAGTACTTC
CDR3 protein: CATSSSWTSFETQYF

clone size: many
V gene: TRBV7-6
J gene: TRBJ2-3
D gene: .
CDR3 DNA: TGTGCCAGCAGCTTAAAGGCCGCAGATACGCAGTATTTT
CDR3 protein: CASSLKAADTQYF

clone size: .
V gene: TRBV7-6
J gene: TRBJ1-5
D gene: .
CDR3 DNA: TGTGCCAGCAGCCAGGTGGGGGGGGATCAGCCCCAGCATTTT
CDR3 protein: CASSQVGGDQPQHF

clone size: few
V gene: TRBV7-9
J gene: TRBJ1-1
D gene: .
CDR3 DNA: TGTGCCAGCAGCTATAGACCGGGTGAGAACACTGAAGCTTTCTTT
CDR3 protein: CASSYRPGENTEAFF

clone size: few
V gene: TRBV6-4
J gene: TRBJ2-5
D gene: TRBD2
CDR3 DNA: TGTGCCAGCAGTCACCTACGCTTAGGGCTAGCGGGGGAAGAAGAGACCCAGTACTTC
CDR3 protein: CASSHLRLGLAGEEETQYF

clone size: few
V gene: TRBV5-8
J gene: TRBJ2-3
D gene: TRBD2
CDR3 DNA: TGTGCCAGCAGCTTTGAAGCGGGAGTCGGCACAGATACGCAGTATTTT
CDR3 protein: CASSFEAGVGTDTQYF

clone size: .
V gene: TRBV20-1
J gene: TRBJ2-2
D gene: .
CDR3 DNA: TGCAGTGCTAGAGGGAGGAGCCAGGGGCACGGGGAGCTGTTTTTT
CDR3 protein: CSARGRSQGHGELFF

clone size: .
V gene: TRBV20-1
J gene: TRBJ2-2
D gene: TRBD2
CDR3 DNA: TGCAGTGCTAGAGGCCCCGTAGCGGGGGGCCTCGCCGGGGAGCTGTTTTTT
CDR3 protein: CSARGPVAGGLAGELFF

clone size: few
V gene: TRBV7-9
J gene: TRBJ1-1
D gene: .
CDR3 DNA: TGTGCCAGCAGCTCTACCGACCCTCTTCCGAGTAACACTGAAGCTTTCTTT
CDR3 protein: CASSSTDPLPSNTEAFF

clone size: .
V gene: TRBV5-1
J gene: TRBJ2-2
D gene: .
CDR3 DNA: TGCGCCAGCCGGCGGGCGTCGAACACCGGGGAGCTGTTTTTT
CDR3 protein: CASRRASNTGELFF

clone size: .
V gene: TRBV12-3/TRBV12-4
J gene: TRBJ2-1
D gene: TRBD2
CDR3 DNA: TGTGCCAGCAGTCCGTGGACTAGCGTCTACAAACGAAAGGTTGAGCAGTTCTTC
CDR3 protein: CASSPWTSVYKRKVEQFF

clone size: .
V gene: TRBV6-1
J gene: TRBJ2-1
D gene: TRBD2
CDR3 DNA: TGTGCCAGCAGCCGAAGACTAGCGGGGGGGCACGACAATGAGCAGTTCTTC
CDR3 protein: CASSRRLAGGHDNEQFF

clone size: few
V gene: TRBV5-1
J gene: TRBJ2-5
D gene: .
CDR3 DNA: TGCGCCAGCAGCCTCCTCGGAACTACCAAAGAGACCCAGTACTTC
CDR3 protein: CASSLLGTTKETQYF